This T cell receptor (beta chain) was sequenced in a study of graft-versus-host responses after intestinal transplantation. Study context: Every transplant recipient was induced with anti-thymocyte globulin, then maintained on tacrolimus and steroids for two to four years. Notes on the study in general: GvH clones occurred in recipient marrow; some first appeared in ileum or blood.

As regards this clone: Its cognate antigen is unknown.

Profiled with immunoSEQ multiplex PCR; TCRdb holds only in-frame clones, not every one. This repertoire shows 20,000 or so clones, approximately 86% found once; its top ten account for around half. The CDR3 is 13 amino acids. CDR1 is SGHAT, CDR2 FQNNGV, per germline. Between the trimmed V and J ends, which lost 5 bases and 11 bases, there was a span of 17 bases. Post-transplant marrow derived from the posterior iliac crest or another site. This receptor was taken from a human patient who received an intestinal transplant, so some T cells may come from the graft donor. The genes are TRBV11-2 and TRBJ2-3, with TRBD1 as a possible D gene (5 bases). The sequenced sample was bone marrow, obtained about 130 days after transplant. CDR3 region: CASSPGHSRVQYF. The CDR3 DNA reads as TGTGCCAGCAGCCCAGGACACTCTAGAGTGCAGTATTTT.